Each of the 20 T cell receptor beta chains below was sequenced from the same sample in a study of T cell responses to AZD1222 COVID-19 vaccine. Clones were read by immunoSEQ multiplex PCR, and TCRdb kept only the in-frame ones, dropping some. The sample shows under 200,000 clones, around 93% of them seen only once. The sequenced sample was peripheral blood, obtained on day 0 of AZD1222 vaccination. These receptors originate from an adult in good health.

The chain couples TRBV4-1 to TRBJ1-4; perhaps TRBD1 as D (6 bases). V shed 0 bases and J shed 6 bases, with 11 bases lying between them. From germline, CDR1 is MGHRA and CDR2 YSYEKL. The CDR3 consists of 15 residues. The CDR3: CASSQDPGGDEKLFF. Here the CDR3 DNA reads TGCGCCAGCAGCCAAGATCCCGGGGGCGATGAAAAACTGTTTTTT.

The CDR3 here is CASSFSRGEAFF. CDR3 DNA sequence: TGTGCCAGCAGTTTCAGCCGCGGTGAAGCTTTCTTT. This chain joins TRBV28 and TRBJ1-1; unclear D gene. The germline V gene has CDR1 MDHEN and CDR2 SYDVKM. The CDR3 has 12 residues. The V and J ends lost 3 bases and 7 bases respectively, with 9 bases between them.

The gene calls are TRBV11-3 and TRBJ1-6, with a tentative D call TRBD1 (6 bases). V dropped 5 bases and J dropped 6 bases, with 14 bases sitting between them. The CDR3 consists of 15 residues. CDR1 SGHNT and CDR2 YENEEA come from the germline V gene. CDR3 nucleotide sequence: TGTGCCAGCAGCCCCGGCGGGGGCGGTAATTCACCCCTCCACTTT. Encoded protein: CASSPGGGGNSPLHF.

The CDR3 nucleotides read TGTGCCAGCAGCTCAACACGCCTTGAATCGTCGCAGTATTTT. Its translation is CASSSTRLESSQYF. The V and J genes are TRBV5-4 and TRBJ2-3, with D unresolved. There are 14 residues in the CDR3. Germline V gene sequence: CDR1 SGHNT, CDR2 YYREEE (reference sequence). The ends were cut back, 3 bases at V and 10 bases at J, with 18 bases in the middle.

This chain links TRBV29-1 with TRBJ2-7, with TRBD1 identical over 8 bases. Germline-derived CDR1 and CDR2 are SQVTM and ANQGSEA. V shed 7 bases and J 0 bases; nucleotides not matched to a gene: 2. The CDR3 runs to 12 residues. The CDR3: CSAGQGSYEQYF. In DNA, the CDR3 is TGCAGCGCCGGACAGGGCTCCTACGAGCAGTACTTC.

The genes are TRBV29-1 and TRBJ2-3, with TRBD2 identical over 8 bases. The CDR3 totals 16 residues. Germline V lookup: CDR1 SQVTM, CDR2 ANQGSEA. V shed 1 base and J 1 base; nucleotides not matched to a gene: 7. The CDR3 nucleotides read TGCAGCGTTGAAGGGCAGCGGGAGTGGGGCACAGATACGCAGTATTTT. It encodes CSVEGQREWGTDTQYF.

This chain joins TRBV7-2 and TRBJ1-3, with 7 bases fitting TRBD1. CDR3 size: 15 residues. Unmatched junction bases numbered 3, after V lost 2 bases and J lost 2 bases. CDR1 SGHTA and CDR2 FQGNSA come from the germline V gene. CDR3 residues: CASSLSTGTGNTIYF. CDR3 nucleotides: TGTGCCAGCAGCTTATCGACAGGGACTGGAAACACCATATATTTT.

The CDR3 nucleotides read TGTGCCAGCAGCTACGGGACTAGAAAGCGTACAGATACGCAGTATTTT. This encodes CASSYGTRKRTDTQYF. The chain uses TRBV7-9 and TRBJ2-3; 8 positions match TRBD2. V lost 4 bases to trimming and J lost 3 bases; unmatched junction nucleotides: 9. The CDR3 length is 16 residues. CDR1 is SEHNR, CDR2 FQNEAQ, per germline (reference sequence).

V is TRBV4-1 and J is TRBJ1-4; D remains unclear. The V gene's germline CDR1 is MGHRA and CDR2 YSYEKL. The CDR3 spans 13 residues. V was clipped by 1 base and J by 7 bases, with 7 bases between them. The CDR3, as DNA: TGCGCCAGCAGCCAAGGACGGGTTGAAAAACTGTTTTTT. Translation: CASSQGRVEKLFF.

The CDR3 loop reads CASSTLDVEQYF. The CDR3 DNA reads as TGTGCCAGCAGCACCCTCGATGTCGAGCAGTACTTC. The chain is built from TRBV5-6 and TRBJ2-7, with D hard to call. Germline CDR1 is SGHDT and CDR2 is YYEEEE. V lost 4 bases and J 6 bases, leaving 11 bases between the germline ends. The CDR3 totals 12 residues.

The chain employs TRBV27 and TRBJ1-1, with TRBD1 matching 7 bases. The CDR3 runs to 15 residues. The germline CDR1 and CDR2 sequences are MNHEY and SMNVEV (reference sequence). V shed 4 bases, J shed 0 bases, and the junction held 5 bases outside the gene matches. CDR3 residues: CASSSLQGLNTEAFF. The CDR3 DNA is TGTGCCAGCAGTTCTCTACAGGGGTTGAACACTGAAGCTTTCTTT.

CDR3 coding DNA: TGTGCCAGCAGTTTCTTTGGGGCCAACGTCCTGACTTTC. Translating gives CASSFFGANVLTF. V is TRBV27 and J is TRBJ2-6; D is undetermined. CDR1 and CDR2 from the germline V gene are MNHEY and SMNVEV (reference sequence). V was clipped by 3 bases and J by 3 bases, with 3 bases between them. The CDR3 is 13 amino acids.

The CDR3 loop is CATSDYRLTSYEQYF. The CDR3 DNA reads TGTGCCACCAGTGATTACAGGTTAACCTCCTACGAGCAGTACTTC. This chain uses TRBV24-1 with TRBJ2-7; perhaps TRBD1 as D (5 bases). The V end was cut by 2 bases, the J end by 0 bases, with 10 bases between. Germline V lookup: CDR1 KGHDR, CDR2 SFDVKD. The CDR3 extends over 15 amino acids.

This clone was seen just once. This rearrangement joins TRBV28 to TRBJ2-7, with 10 bases matching TRBD2. This CDR3 is built from 18 residues. The J segment lost 2 bases and the V segment lost 2 bases, leaving 12 bases of the junction unmatched. Germline lookup yields CDR1 MDHEN and CDR2 SYDVKM. The DNA for the CDR3 is TGTGCCAGCAGTTTACGGCCCCATCTAGCGGGAGCCCCCTACGAGCAGTACTTC. The encoded protein is CASSLRPHLAGAPYEQYF. The complete variable domain, with remaining parts taken from reference TRBV28 and TRBJ2-7, reads DVKVTQSSRYLVKRTGEKVFLECVQDMDHENMFWYRQDPGLGLRLIYFSYDVKMKEKGDIPEGYSVSREKKERFSLILESASTNQTSMYLCASSLRPHLAGAPYEQYFGPGTRLTVT.

The chain uses TRBV24-1 and TRBJ2-3; the D gene could be TRBD1 or TRBD2 (5 bases each). The CDR3 runs 15 residues. CDR1 KGHDR and CDR2 SFDVKD come from the germline V gene. V gave up 2 bases and J gave up 0 bases, with 8 bases separating them. The CDR3 DNA is TGTGCCACCAGTGATTGGGGCGGGAGCACAGATACGCAGTATTTT. The encoded protein is CATSDWGGSTDTQYF.

The chain has TRBV30 and TRBJ2-1, with 11 bases aligning to TRBD1. The V segment lost 3 bases and the J segment 8 bases; nucleotides outside the gene matches: 9. This CDR3 spans 15 amino acids. Per germline, CDR1 GTSNPN and CDR2 SVGIG (reference sequence). The CDR3 loop is CAWSAGTGGNDEQFF. CDR3 coding DNA: TGTGCCTGGAGCGCCGGGACAGGGGGTAACGATGAGCAGTTCTTC.

This chain uses TRBV9 with TRBJ2-1, with D unresolved. V lost 3 bases and J 2 bases, leaving 12 bases between the germline ends. The germline CDR1 and CDR2 sequences are SGDLS and YYNGEE. The CDR3 covers 15 residues. The CDR3 here is CASSAGLGTYNEQFF. In DNA, the CDR3 is TGTGCCAGCAGCGCCGGGTTGGGGACCTACAATGAGCAGTTCTTC.

This clone was detected a few times. The rearrangement links TRBV19 to TRBJ1-1; TRBD1 matches at 10 bases. Germline lookup yields CDR1 LNHDA and CDR2 SQIVND (reference sequence). The CDR3 consists of 16 residues. V shed 1 base and J 5 bases; nucleotides not matched to a gene: 7. The CDR3: CASSIVRDRGKTEAFF. The CDR3 DNA sequence: TGTGCCAGTAGTATAGTTAGGGACAGGGGAAAAACTGAAGCTTTCTTT.

This clone was seen just once. The chain employs TRBV19 and TRBJ1-5, with D possibly TRBD1 on 5 matching bases. CDR1 is LNHDA, CDR2 SQIVND, per germline (reference sequence). The V end lost 5 bases, the J end lost 3 bases, and 20 bases lay between the germline ends. The CDR3 length is 17 residues. In nucleotides, the CDR3 is TGTGCCAGTAGTGCCAGTGAGGTTGGGGGATTCAATCAGCCCCAGCATTTT. Translated: CASSASEVGGFNQPQHF.

This clone showed up just once. The genes are TRBV14 and TRBJ2-5; D ambiguous. Germline CDR1 and CDR2: SGHDN and FVKESK. V lost 5 bases, J lost 2 bases, and 12 bases lay in between. CDR3 size: 14 residues. As DNA, the CDR3 is TGTGCCAGCAGCTCTGGGAACAGTCAAGAGACCCAGTACTTC. This encodes CASSSGNSQETQYF. The full variable domain, its missing parts supplied by reference TRBV14 and TRBJ2-5, is EAGVTQFPSHSVIEKGQTVTLRCDPISGHDNLYWYRRVMGKEIKFLLHFVKESKQDESGMPNNRFLAERTGGTYSTLKVQPAELEDSGVYFCASSSGNSQETQYFGPGTRLLVL.